The 15 T cell receptor beta chains given below trace back to one sample, sequenced in a study of blood T cells in healthy people across ages. The second PCR ran roughly 7 to 11 cycles with a sample-barcoded 5' primer and J-beta primers. Via MiXCR, TCRdb re-called the 5' RACE reads, giving one row per CDR3 protein. The sample holds 650,000 to 1,000,000 distinct CDR3 sequences; approximately 35% are singletons and the top ten take 10% to 15%. The sample comprised blood. These receptors all come from a man aged 18 to 29 in good health.

The V call is TRBV12-3 or TRBV12-4, the J call TRBJ1-4; D call uncertain. The CDR3 has 15 amino acids. Trimming removed 1 base from V and 7 bases from J, with 13 bases in between. The CDR3 region is CASSLGPEFGEKLFF. CDR3 nucleotides: TGTGCCAGCAGTTTAGGGCCAGAATTCGGTGAAAAACTGTTTTTT.

The V and J genes are TRBV6-1 and TRBJ1-4; no firm D call. V was cut by 1 base and J by 8 bases, with 11 bases left in between. This CDR3 region has 14 residues. CDR1 and CDR2 from the germline V gene are MNHNS and SASEGT. CDR3 loop: CASSEGGQAEKLFF. The CDR3 region has the DNA TGTGCCAGCAGTGAAGGAGGGCAGGCGGAAAAACTGTTTTTT.

This clonotype was seen a few times. This chain joins TRBV5-5 and TRBJ1-1; D uncertain. Trimming stripped 6 bases from V and 3 bases from J, with 15 bases between. Germline CDR1 and CDR2: SGHKS and YYEKEE (reference sequence). The CDR3 loop spans 14 amino acids. The chain's CDR3 is CASIGGEEDTEAFF. For the CDR3, the DNA is TGTGCCAGCATTGGAGGCGAGGAAGACACTGAAGCTTTCTTT.

The V and J genes are TRBV5-5 and TRBJ1-5; D is perhaps TRBD1 (5 bases). Deletions cut 5 bases from V and 5 bases from J, with 11 bases between. The CDR3 has 13 amino acids. Per germline, CDR1 SGHKS and CDR2 YYEKEE (reference sequence). The CDR3 sequence is CASRVGTDQPQHF. The DNA of the CDR3 is TGTGCCAGCAGGGTTGGGACGGATCAGCCCCAGCATTTT. The entire variable domain, with the rest obtained from reference TRBV5-5 and TRBJ1-5, is as follows: DAGVTQSPTHLIKTRGQQVTLRCSPISGHKSVSWYQQVLGQGPQFIFQYYEKEERGRGNFPDRFSARQFPNYSSELNVNALLLGDSALYLCASRVGTDQPQHFGDGTRLSIL.

This clonotype occurred a few times. The V and J genes are TRBV3-1 and TRBJ1-1; 10 bases are a match to TRBD1. CDR1 and CDR2 from the germline V gene are LGHDT and YNNKEL (reference sequence). The ends lost 0 bases at V and 12 bases at J; junction bases unmatched: 10. This CDR3 has 15 amino acids. CDR3 nucleotide sequence: TGTGCCAGCAGCCAAGAGCGGGGGACAGGGGCTATAACTTTCTTT. Protein: CASSQERGTGAITFF.

The V call is TRBV7-2, the J call TRBJ1-5; D gene uncertain. CDR1 SGHTA and CDR2 FQGNSA come from the germline V gene. V was pared by 1 base and J by 5 bases, with 6 bases between. The CDR3 is 13 residues long. The CDR3 sequence: CASSLVWDQPQHF. The CDR3 bases are TGTGCCAGCAGCTTAGTTTGGGATCAGCCCCAGCATTTT.

The chain recombines TRBV6-6 with TRBJ2-7, with D maybe TRBD2 (5 bases). Germline V lookup: CDR1 MNHNY, CDR2 SVGAGI (reference sequence). The CDR3 covers 12 residues. Trimming cost V 5 bases and J 10 bases, with 15 bases left between them. The chain's CDR3 is CASSPRGPPQYF. DNA for the CDR3: TGTGCCAGCAGTCCTCGCGGGCCTCCCCAGTACTTC.

This clonotype was counted between two and nine times. This rearrangement joins TRBV6-5 to TRBJ2-5; 7 nucleotides agree with TRBD1. The CDR3 runs to 14 residues. From germline, CDR1 is MNHEY and CDR2 SVGAGI. J gave up 3 bases and V 6 bases, and 7 bases lay outside the gene matches. The CDR3 is CASSTGTVKETQYF. The DNA of the CDR3 is TGTGCCAGCAGCACCGGGACAGTAAAAGAGACCCAGTACTTC.

V and J are TRBV12-3 or TRBV12-4 and TRBJ2-2; D is possibly TRBD1 or TRBD2 (5 bases each). CDR3 length equals 14 residues. Trimming took 1 base from V and 7 from J, leaving 10 bases between them. Written as DNA, the CDR3 is TGTGCCAGCAGTTTAGGGGGACGAATCGGGGAGCTGTTTTTT. Its translation is CASSLGGRIGELFF.

In its sample, this clonotype was seen once. The chain has TRBV5-4 and TRBJ1-1; D uncertain. V gave up 2 bases and J gave up 0 bases, with 8 bases separating them. CDR1 is SGHNT and CDR2 is YYREEE in the germline V gene (reference sequence). This CDR3 is 14 amino acids long. The CDR3 region is CASSLPHMNTEAFF. CDR3 sequence (DNA): TGTGCCAGCAGCTTACCTCATATGAACACTGAAGCTTTCTTT. The complete variable domain, with remaining parts taken from reference TRBV5-4 and TRBJ1-1, reads ETGVTQSPTHLIKTRGQQVTLRCSSQSGHNTVSWYQQALGQGPQFIFQYYREEENGRGNFPPRFSGLQFPNYSSELNVNALELDDSALYLCASSLPHMNTEAFFGQGTRLTVV.

The CDR3 DNA reads TGTGCCAGCATCCATAACGGCGGGTGGGGCCAAGAGACCCAGTACTTC. Translation gives CASIHNGGWGQETQYF. V and J are TRBV5-6 and TRBJ2-5; a weak D match, TRBD2 (5 bases). There are 16 residues in the CDR3. V lost 6 bases, J lost 1 base, and 19 bases lay in between. The germline V gene encodes CDR1 SGHDT and CDR2 YYEEEE.

The chain is built from TRBV16 and TRBJ2-4; unclear D gene. The DNA end is more similar to TRBJ2-7, so the J call may be wrong. The CDR3 runs to 13 residues. The germline V gene has CDR1 KGHSY and CDR2 FQNENV. CDR3 in DNA: TGTGCCAGCAGCCGAAGACAAACCTACGAGCAGTACTTC. Translation gives CASSRRQTYEQYF.

This clonotype has a count of ten or more. The rearrangement uses TRBV5-1 and TRBJ2-1, with TRBD2 matching over 10 bases. Germline lookup yields CDR1 SGHRS and CDR2 YFSETQ. This CDR3 is built from 16 residues. The junction had 4 bases not matched to a gene; V was cut back by 4 bases and J by 0 bases. CDR3 region: CASSPSSGGSYNEQFF. The CDR3 nucleotides are TGCGCCAGCAGCCCCTCTAGCGGGGGCTCCTACAATGAGCAGTTCTTC.

This clonotype was counted a few times. J is TRBJ2-1 and V is TRBV20-1; TRBD2 might be the D (7 bases). CDR1 is DFQATT and CDR2 is SNEGSKA in the germline V gene (reference sequence). CDR3 size: 13 residues. V was trimmed by 3 bases and J by 13 bases, leaving 19 bases between them. The CDR3 DNA reads as TGCAGTGCTAGGCGAGGGGGGGACACTCGACAGTTCTTC. It is translated as CSARRGGDTRQFF.

This clonotype was found a few times. The rearrangement uses TRBV10-3 and TRBJ2-7; 8 positions match TRBD1. Looked up from germline, CDR1 is ENHRY and CDR2 is SYGVKD. V was pared by 8 bases and J by 3 bases, with 0 bases of the junction left unmatched. The CDR3 is 11 residues long. The CDR3 sequence: CAIGQGYEQYF. The CDR3 bases are TGTGCCATCGGACAGGGCTACGAGCAGTACTTC.